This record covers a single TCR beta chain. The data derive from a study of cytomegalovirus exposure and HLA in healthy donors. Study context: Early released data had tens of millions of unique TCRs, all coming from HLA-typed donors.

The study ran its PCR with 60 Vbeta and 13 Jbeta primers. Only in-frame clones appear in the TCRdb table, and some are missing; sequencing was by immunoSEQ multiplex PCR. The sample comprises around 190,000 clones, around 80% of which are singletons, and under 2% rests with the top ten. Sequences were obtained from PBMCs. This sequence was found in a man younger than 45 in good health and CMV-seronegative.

CDR3 in DNA: TGTGCCAGCAGTTACTCTGGGGCCAACGTCCTGACTTTC. Its translation: CASSYSGANVLTF. The chain combines TRBV25-1 with TRBJ2-6; D call uncertain. CDR1 is MGHDK and CDR2 is SYGVNS in the germline V gene. This CDR3 has 13 residues. The V end lost 5 bases, the J end lost 0 bases, and 2 bases lay between the germline ends. Full variable domain (outside the CDR3, taken from reference TRBV25-1 and TRBJ2-6): EADIYQTPRYLVIGTGKKITLECSQTMGHDKMYWYQQDPGMELHLIHYSYGVNSTEKGDLSSESTVSRIRTEHFPLTLESARPSHTSQYLCASSYSGANVLTFGAGSRLTVL.